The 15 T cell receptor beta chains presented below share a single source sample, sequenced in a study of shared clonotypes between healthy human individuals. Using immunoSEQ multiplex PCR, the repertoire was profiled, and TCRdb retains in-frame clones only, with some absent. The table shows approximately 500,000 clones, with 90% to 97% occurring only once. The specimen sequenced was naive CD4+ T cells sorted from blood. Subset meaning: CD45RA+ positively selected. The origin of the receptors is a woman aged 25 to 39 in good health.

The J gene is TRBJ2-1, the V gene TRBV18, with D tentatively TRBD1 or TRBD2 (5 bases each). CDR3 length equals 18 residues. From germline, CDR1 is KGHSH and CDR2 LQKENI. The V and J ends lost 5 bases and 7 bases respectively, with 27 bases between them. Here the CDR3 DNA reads TGTGCCAGCTCAGCACGGGTTCGGGGCGGGCCGTATAGGAATGAGCAGTTCTTC. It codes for CASSARVRGGPYRNEQFF.

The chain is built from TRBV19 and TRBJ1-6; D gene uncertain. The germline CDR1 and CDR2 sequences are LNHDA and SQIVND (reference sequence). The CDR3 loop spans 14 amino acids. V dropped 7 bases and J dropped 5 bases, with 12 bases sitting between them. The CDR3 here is CASTDGKDNSPLHF. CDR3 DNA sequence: TGTGCCAGTACTGACGGGAAAGATAATTCACCCCTCCACTTT.

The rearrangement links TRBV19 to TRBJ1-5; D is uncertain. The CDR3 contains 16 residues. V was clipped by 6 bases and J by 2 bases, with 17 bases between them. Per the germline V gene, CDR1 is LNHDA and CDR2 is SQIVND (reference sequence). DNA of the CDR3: TGTGCCAGTAGAGCTAGGTTTAGCGGGGGCAATCAGCCCCAGCATTTT. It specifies CASRARFSGGNQPQHF. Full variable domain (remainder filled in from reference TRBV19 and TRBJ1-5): DGGITQSPKYLFRKEGQNVTLSCEQNLNHDAMYWYRQDPGQGLRLIYYSQIVNDFQKGDIAEGYSVSREKKESFPLTVTSAQKNPTAFYLCASRARFSGGNQPQHFGDGTRLSIL.

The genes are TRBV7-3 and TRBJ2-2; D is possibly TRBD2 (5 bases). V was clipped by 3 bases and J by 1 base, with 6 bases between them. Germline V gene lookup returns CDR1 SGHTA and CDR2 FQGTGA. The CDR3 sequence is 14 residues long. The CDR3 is CASSFRENTGELFF. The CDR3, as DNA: TGTGCCAGCAGCTTCCGGGAGAACACCGGGGAGCTGTTTTTT.

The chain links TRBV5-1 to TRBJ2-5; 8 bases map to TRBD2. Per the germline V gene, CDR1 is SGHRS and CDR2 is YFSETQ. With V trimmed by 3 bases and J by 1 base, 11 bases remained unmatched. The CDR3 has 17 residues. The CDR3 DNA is TGCGCCAGCAGCTGGTCAGCAGCGGGAGCCCTCCAAGAGACCCAGTACTTC. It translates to CASSWSAAGALQETQYF.

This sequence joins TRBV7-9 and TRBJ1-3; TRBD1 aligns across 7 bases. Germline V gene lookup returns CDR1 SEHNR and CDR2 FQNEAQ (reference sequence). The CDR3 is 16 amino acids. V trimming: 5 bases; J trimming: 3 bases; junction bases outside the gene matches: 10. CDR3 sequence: CASSDPQGEHGNTIYF. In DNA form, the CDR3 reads TGTGCCAGCAGCGACCCGCAGGGGGAACATGGAAACACCATATATTTT.

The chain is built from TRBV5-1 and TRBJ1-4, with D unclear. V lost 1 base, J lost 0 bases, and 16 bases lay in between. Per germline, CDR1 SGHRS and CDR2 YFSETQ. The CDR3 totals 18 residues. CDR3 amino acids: CASSLRGSSAATNEKLFF. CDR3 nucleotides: TGCGCCAGCAGCTTGCGTGGGTCATCCGCCGCAACTAATGAAAAACTGTTTTTT.

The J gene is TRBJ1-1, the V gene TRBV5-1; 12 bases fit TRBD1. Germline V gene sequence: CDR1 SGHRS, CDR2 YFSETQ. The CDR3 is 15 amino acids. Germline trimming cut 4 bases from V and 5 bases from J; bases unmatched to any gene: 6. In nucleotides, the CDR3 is TGCGCCAGCAGCCGGTGGGGACAGGGGGCAACTGAAGCTTTCTTT. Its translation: CASSRWGQGATEAFF.

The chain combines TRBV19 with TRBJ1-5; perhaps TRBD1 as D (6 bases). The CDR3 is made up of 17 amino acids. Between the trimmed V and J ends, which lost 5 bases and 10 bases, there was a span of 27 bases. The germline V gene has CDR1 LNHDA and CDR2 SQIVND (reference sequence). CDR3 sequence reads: CASSPSWGQALNYPQHF. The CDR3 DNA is TGTGCCAGTAGTCCCTCCTGGGGGCAGGCCCTTAACTACCCCCAGCATTTT.

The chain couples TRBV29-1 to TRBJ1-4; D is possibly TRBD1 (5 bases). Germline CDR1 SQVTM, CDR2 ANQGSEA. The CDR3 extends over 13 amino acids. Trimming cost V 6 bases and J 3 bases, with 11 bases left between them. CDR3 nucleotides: TGCAGCGTCCTACAGGCGCCTAATGAAAAACTGTTTTTT. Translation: CSVLQAPNEKLFF.

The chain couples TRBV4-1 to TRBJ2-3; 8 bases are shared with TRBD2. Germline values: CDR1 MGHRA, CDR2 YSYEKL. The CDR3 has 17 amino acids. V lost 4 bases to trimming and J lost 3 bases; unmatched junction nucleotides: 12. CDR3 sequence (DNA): TGCGCCAGCAGCCGTACTTTTAGCGGGACTTTGACAGATACGCAGTATTTT. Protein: CASSRTFSGTLTDTQYF.

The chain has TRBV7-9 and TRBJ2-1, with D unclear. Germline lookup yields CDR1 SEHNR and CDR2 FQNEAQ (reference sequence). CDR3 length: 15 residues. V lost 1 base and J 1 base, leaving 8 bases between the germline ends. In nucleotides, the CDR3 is TGTGCCAGCAGCTTAGAGGCGGAATCCTACAATGAGCAGTTCTTC. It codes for CASSLEAESYNEQFF.

CDR3 sequence: CASSLSPGETQYF. The CDR3 DNA follows: TGCGCCAGCAGCTTGTCTCCCGGGGAGACCCAGTACTTC. The rearrangement links TRBV5-1 to TRBJ2-5; D is unclear. The V gene's germline CDR1 is SGHRS and CDR2 YFSETQ. The CDR3 length is 13 residues. V lost 1 base to trimming and J lost 5 bases, with 9 bases between them.

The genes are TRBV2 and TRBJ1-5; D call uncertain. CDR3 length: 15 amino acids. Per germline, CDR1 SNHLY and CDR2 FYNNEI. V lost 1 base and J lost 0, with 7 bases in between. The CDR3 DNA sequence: TGTGCCAGCAGTGAAGTACGCGATAGCAATCAGCCCCAGCATTTT. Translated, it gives CASSEVRDSNQPQHF. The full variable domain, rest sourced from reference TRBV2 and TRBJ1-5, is EPEVTQTPSHQVTQMGQEVILRCVPISNHLYFYWYRQILGQKVEFLVSFYNNEISEKSEIFDDQFSVERPDGSNFTLKIRSTKLEDSAMYFCASSEVRDSNQPQHFGDGTRLSIL.

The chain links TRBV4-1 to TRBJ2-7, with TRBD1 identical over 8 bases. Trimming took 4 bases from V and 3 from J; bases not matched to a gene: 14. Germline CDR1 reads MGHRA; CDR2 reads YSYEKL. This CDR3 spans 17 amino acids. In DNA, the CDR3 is TGCGCCAGCAGCCCCGGTGGGGGGCCAGGGACAGGCTACGAGCAGTACTTC. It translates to CASSPGGGPGTGYEQYF.